Each of the 30 T cell receptor beta chains below was sequenced from the same sample in a study of CD8 T cells in Susac syndrome. Random hexamers were used to reverse transcribe an amount of about 0.45 to 1 ug RNA. From the immunoSEQ multiplex PCR reads, TCRdb called clonotypes with MiXCR, one entry per CDR3 protein. The table records fewer than 70,000 distinct CDR3 sequences, 85% to 95% of them present only once. Sequenced: CD8+ T cells from PBMCs. The origin of the receptors is a human donor in good health.

The J gene is TRBJ2-3, the V gene TRBV2; D unclear. V dropped 2 bases and J dropped 2 bases, with 2 bases sitting between them. CDR1 is SNHLY and CDR2 is FYNNEI in the germline V gene. There are 12 residues in the CDR3. The CDR3 nucleotides read TGTGCCAGCAGTGAAACCACAGATACGCAGTATTTT. Its protein product is CASSETTDTQYF.

V usage is TRBV25-1 and J usage is TRBJ2-2; D unclear. There are 11 residues in the CDR3. V lost 6 bases to trimming and J lost 6 bases, with 5 bases between them. CDR1 is MGHDK, CDR2 SYGVNS, per germline. The CDR3 DNA sequence: TGTGCCAGCAGCCACTCCGGGGAGCTGTTTTTT. Amino acids: CASSHSGELFF.

This chain uses TRBV6-5 with TRBJ2-1; TRBD2 might be the D (5 bases). Germline CDR1 reads MNHEY; CDR2 reads SVGAGI. This CDR3 region has 14 residues. Trimming pared 2 bases from V and 4 bases from J, leaving 9 bases between. The CDR3 DNA is TGTGCCAGCAGTTACGAAGCGGCTTACAATGAGCAGTTCTTC. Residues: CASSYEAAYNEQFF.

For the CDR3, the DNA is TGTGCCAGCAGTGATTACAGCTACACTGAAGCTTTCTTT. The encoded protein is CASSDYSYTEAFF. V gene TRBV6-1 combines with J gene TRBJ1-1; D uncertain. The V and J ends lost 3 bases and 3 bases respectively, with 8 bases between them. The CDR3 is 13 residues long. CDR1 is MNHNS and CDR2 is SASEGT in the germline V gene.

The gene calls are TRBV7-2 and TRBJ1-6, with D uncertain. The CDR3 sequence is 15 residues long. Germline V gene data show CDR1 as SGHTA and CDR2 as FQGNSA. V dropped 4 bases and J dropped 7 bases, with 14 bases sitting between them. In DNA form, the CDR3 reads TGTGCCAGCAGCTACGCGACCCTCGACAATTCACCCCTCCACTTT. Translating it yields CASSYATLDNSPLHF.

The chain is built from TRBV7-9 and TRBJ2-7, with TRBD1 matching 10 bases. The CDR3 consists of 16 residues. The ends lost 3 bases at V and 5 bases at J; junction bases unmatched: 10. Per the germline V gene, CDR1 is SEHNR and CDR2 is FQNEAQ (reference sequence). Here the CDR3 DNA reads TGTGCCAGCAGCTTGAGTCCGGGACAGGGGACCAACGAGCAGTACTTC. It codes for CASSLSPGQGTNEQYF.

The chain is built from TRBV7-9 and TRBJ2-5, with D uncertain. This CDR3 spans 13 amino acids. The V gene lost 1 base and the J gene lost 3 bases, with 6 bases spanning the gap. CDR1 and CDR2 (germline): SEHNR, FQNEAQ (reference sequence). The CDR3 DNA follows: TGTGCCAGCAGCTTAGTGACCGAAGAGACCCAGTACTTC. Protein sequence: CASSLVTEETQYF.

The chain employs TRBV6-2 or TRBV6-3 and TRBJ2-7; 7 positions agree with TRBD1. Germline lookup yields CDR1 MNHEY and CDR2 SVGEGT. The CDR3 has 12 residues. With V trimmed by 4 bases and J by 6 bases, 3 bases remained unmatched. The CDR3 coding sequence is TGTGCCAGCAGTTCCGACAGGGTCGAGCAGTACTTC. Protein sequence: CASSSDRVEQYF.

This chain joins TRBV6-4 and TRBJ2-7; D possibly corresponds to TRBD1 (6 bases). CDR1 and CDR2 from the germline V gene are MRHNA and SNTAGT. The V gene lost 2 bases and the J gene lost 5 bases, with 22 bases spanning the gap. CDR3 length: 17 residues. The CDR3 loop reads CASSDHARTDYANEQYV. The CDR3 coding sequence is TGTGCCAGCAGTGACCACGCCCGGACAGATTATGCGAACGAGCAGTACGTC.

This chain joins TRBV25-1 and TRBJ2-1; TRBD2 aligns across 12 bases. The CDR3 contains 14 residues. Germline assignment: CDR1 MGHDK and CDR2 SYGVNS. Losses at the gene ends were 7 bases for V and 5 bases for J; bases not matched to a gene: 3. The CDR3 reads CASTGLAGHNEQFF. DNA of the CDR3: TGTGCCAGCACAGGACTAGCGGGGCACAATGAGCAGTTCTTC.

Only one count was recorded for this clonotype. The rearrangement links TRBV24-1 to TRBJ2-1; D is possibly TRBD2 (6 bases). V was cut by 4 bases and J by 8 bases, with 17 bases left in between. The CDR3 consists of 15 residues. CDR1 and CDR2 (germline): KGHDR, SFDVKD. The chain's CDR3 is CATSDRESLDDEQFF. For the CDR3, the DNA is TGTGCCACCAGTGACCGGGAGTCCTTGGACGATGAGCAGTTCTTC.

The chain employs TRBV5-1 and TRBJ1-2, with 8 bases that match TRBD1. The CDR3 extends over 14 amino acids. Germline CDR1 and CDR2: SGHRS and YFSETQ. V trimming: 3 bases; J trimming: 6 bases; junction bases outside the gene matches: 7. The CDR3 DNA sequence: TGCGCCAGCAGCTGGTGGACAGGGAAGGATGGCTACACCTTC. It yields the protein CASSWWTGKDGYTF.

The V call is TRBV7-9, the J call TRBJ2-7; no reliable D call. The germline gives CDR1 SEHNR, CDR2 FQNEAQ (reference sequence). CDR3 length: 14 residues. The V end was cut by 5 bases, the J end by 5 bases, with 16 bases between. The CDR3 nucleotides read TGTGCCAGCAGCCCGTTTGTCGGCCCCCACGAGCAGTACTTC. Amino acids: CASSPFVGPHEQYF.

The chain is built from TRBV19 and TRBJ1-1, with 9 bases aligning to TRBD1. The CDR3 covers 15 residues. In germline, CDR1 is LNHDA, CDR2 SQIVND (reference sequence). With 5 bases clipped from V and 0 bases from J, the junction kept 4 bases outside the gene matches. The CDR3 loop is CASSYRGRMNTEAFF. The CDR3 nucleotides read TGTGCCAGTAGTTACAGGGGGCGGATGAACACTGAAGCTTTCTTT.

The chain uses TRBV25-1 and TRBJ1-2; TRBD1 matches at 7 bases. The CDR3 is 17 residues long. J was trimmed by 1 base and V by 5 bases; bases with no gene match: 13. Germline assignment: CDR1 MGHDK and CDR2 SYGVNS. The CDR3 loop reads CASSPRDSQYYNYGYTF. CDR3 DNA: TGTGCCAGCAGTCCCCGGGACAGCCAGTATTATAACTATGGCTACACCTTC.

This chain joins TRBV28 and TRBJ1-2, with 11 bases aligning to TRBD1. CDR3 size: 15 residues. CDR1 and CDR2 from the germline V gene are MDHEN and SYDVKM. V shed 5 bases and J 2 bases; nucleotides not matched to a gene: 4. The CDR3 DNA sequence: TGTGCCAGCAGTGGCCGGGACAGGGGGAACTATGGCTACACCTTC. Protein sequence: CASSGRDRGNYGYTF.

V usage is TRBV7-8 and J usage is TRBJ2-7; possible D gene TRBD1, 5 bases. CDR3 length: 16 amino acids. V lost 0 bases and J lost 5, with 17 bases in between. The V gene's germline CDR1 is SGHVS and CDR2 FQNEAQ. CDR3 loop: CASSLALAGSTDEQYF. The CDR3 DNA reads as TGTGCCAGCAGCTTAGCGCTGGCAGGGTCTACGGACGAGCAGTACTTC. Looking up the rest from reference TRBV7-8 and TRBJ2-7 gives the full variable domain: GAGVSQSPRYKVAKRGQDVALRCDPISGHVSLFWYQQALGQGPEFLTYFQNEAQLDKSGLPSDRFFAERPEGSVSTLKIQRTQQEDSAVYLCASSLALAGSTDEQYFGPGTRLTVT.

J is TRBJ2-3 and V is TRBV9; D gene ambiguous. Trimming cost V 0 bases and J 2 bases, with 13 bases left between them. The germline gives CDR1 SGDLS, CDR2 YYNGEE. This CDR3 has 16 residues. As DNA, the CDR3 is TGTGCCAGCAGCGTAGAGCAAGGGCAGATCACAGATACGCAGTATTTT. This encodes CASSVEQGQITDTQYF. Together with reference TRBV9 and TRBJ2-3, the CDR3 gives the full variable domain: DSGVTQTPKHLITATGQRVTLRCSPRSGDLSVYWYQQSLDQGLQFLIQYYNGEERAKGNILERFSAQQFPDLHSELNLSSLELGDSALYFCASSVEQGQITDTQYFGPGTRLTVL.

The CDR3 bases are TGCGCCAGCAGCCAAGAGGTGGGGTGGGAGGGCTACACCTTC. Protein: CASSQEVGWEGYTF. The V and J genes are TRBV4-1 and TRBJ1-2; D call uncertain. The V gene's germline CDR1 is MGHRA and CDR2 YSYEKL. The V end lost 0 bases, the J end lost 8 bases, and 13 bases lay between the germline ends. The CDR3 runs 14 residues.

Turning to this clonotype: Compared with germline, one end of the junction differs, possibly owing to a read error. The chain recombines TRBV7-3 with TRBJ2-1, with D unresolved. This CDR3 comprises 15 residues. The germline CDR1 and CDR2 sequences are SGHTA and FQGTGA. CDR3 protein: CASSLTGRPYNEHFF. CDR3 bases: TGTGCCAGCAGCTTAACCGGGCGGCCCTACAATGAGCACTTCTTC.

In this sample, this clonotype turned up a few times. V gene TRBV19 combines with J gene TRBJ1-1; the D is unclear. V dropped 1 base and J dropped 1 base, with 10 bases sitting between them. The CDR3 runs 15 residues. Germline values: CDR1 LNHDA, CDR2 SQIVND (reference sequence). The CDR3, as DNA: TGTGCCAGTAGTATAGCCCCTCGGGGGAACACTGAAGCTTTCTTT. It codes for CASSIAPRGNTEAFF.

This rearrangement joins TRBV6-6 to TRBJ1-1, with D maybe TRBD1 (5 bases). The CDR3 covers 15 residues. Germline assignment: CDR1 MNHNY and CDR2 SVGAGI (reference sequence). The V gene lost 0 bases and the J gene lost 5 bases, with 13 bases spanning the gap. CDR3 region: CASSYSIDRGTEAFF. The CDR3, as DNA: TGTGCCAGCAGTTACTCAATAGACAGAGGGACTGAAGCTTTCTTT.

This clonotype was counted a single time. The V gene is TRBV24-1, the J gene TRBJ2-1; D is undetermined. Germline V gives CDR1 KGHDR, CDR2 SFDVKD. The germline V and J ends were trimmed by 4 bases and 10 bases, with 13 bases remaining between them. CDR3 length: 13 amino acids. DNA for the CDR3: TGTGCCACCAGTGACCGGACCCTCCTGGAGCAGTTCTTC. Its protein is CATSDRTLLEQFF.

The chain joins TRBV7-9 to TRBJ2-5; D is possibly TRBD2 (5 bases). V was cut by 5 bases and J by 5 bases, with 9 bases left in between. Germline V gene sequence: CDR1 SEHNR, CDR2 FQNEAQ (reference sequence). The CDR3 runs to 12 residues. The CDR3 bases are TGTGCCAGCAGCGTGCGAGGGGAGACCCAGTACTTC. Translating gives CASSVRGETQYF.

The chain uses TRBV9 and TRBJ2-1; maybe TRBD2 (7 bases). The CDR3 length is 17 residues. V shed 3 bases and J shed 0 bases, with 16 bases lying between them. The V gene's germline CDR1 is SGDLS and CDR2 YYNGEE. CDR3 amino acids: CASSAGEGVHSYNEQFF. The CDR3 DNA follows: TGTGCCAGCAGCGCGGGGGAGGGGGTGCACTCCTACAATGAGCAGTTCTTC.

V gene TRBV5-1 combines with J gene TRBJ2-1; the match to TRBD2 covers 11 bases. The CDR3 is 17 amino acids. Unmatched junction bases numbered 14, after V lost 4 bases and J lost 8 bases. Germline lookup yields CDR1 SGHRS and CDR2 YFSETQ. Here the CDR3 DNA reads TGCGCCAGCAGCGGATTACTGAATAGCGGGGGGGCTTATGAGCAGTTCTTC. It encodes CASSGLLNSGGAYEQFF.

This CDR3 is CASSLLHNTEAFF. As DNA, the CDR3 is TGTGCCAGCAGTCTATTACATAACACTGAAGCTTTCTTT. This chain joins TRBV27 and TRBJ1-1, with D unresolved. The germline gives CDR1 MNHEY, CDR2 SMNVEV (reference sequence). This CDR3 has 13 amino acids. V was trimmed by 5 bases and J by 2 bases, leaving 9 bases between them.

The chain combines TRBV6-6 with TRBJ1-2, with D uncertain. The CDR3 spans 11 residues. The germline V gene encodes CDR1 MNHNY and CDR2 SVGAGI (reference sequence). Trimming left V 4 bases short and J 6 bases short, with 6 bases between. CDR3 sequence: CASSLGNGYTF. Here the CDR3 DNA reads TGTGCCAGCAGTTTGGGAAATGGCTACACCTTC.

J is TRBJ1-2 and V is TRBV27; D might be TRBD1 (6 bases). Germline lookup yields CDR1 MNHEY and CDR2 SMNVEV (reference sequence). V gave up 2 bases and J gave up 2 bases, with 9 bases separating them. CDR3 size: 14 residues. CDR3 sequence (DNA): TGTGCCAGCAGTTTAACAGGGAGCAACTATGGCTACACCTTC. Protein: CASSLTGSNYGYTF.

The rearrangement uses TRBV12-3 or TRBV12-4 and TRBJ1-5; 7 bases match TRBD1. V shed 5 bases and J 5 bases; nucleotides not matched to a gene: 12. This CDR3 contains 16 residues. Here the CDR3 reads CASSLGQLGRYQPQHF. The CDR3 nucleotides are TGTGCCAGCAGTCTGGGACAGTTAGGCCGTTATCAGCCCCAGCATTTT.